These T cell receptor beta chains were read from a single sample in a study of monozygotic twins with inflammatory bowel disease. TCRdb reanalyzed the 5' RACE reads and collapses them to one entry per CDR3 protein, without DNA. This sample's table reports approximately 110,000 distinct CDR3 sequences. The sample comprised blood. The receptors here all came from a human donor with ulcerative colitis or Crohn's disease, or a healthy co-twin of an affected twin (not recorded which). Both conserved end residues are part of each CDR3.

cdr3_aa: CASSLLTSGNQETQYF
v_call: TRBV7-2
j_call: TRBJ2-5

cdr3_aa: CASSLGTGTYGYTF
v_call: TRBV28
j_call: TRBJ1-2

cdr3_aa: CSARRAENSPLHF
v_call: TRBV20-1
j_call: TRBJ1-6

cdr3_aa: CASSLMIGGDYGYTF
v_call: TRBV5-1
j_call: TRBJ1-2

cdr3_aa: CASSRGLLQETQYF
v_call: TRBV4-1
j_call: TRBJ2-5

cdr3_aa: CASSPGESEAFF
v_call: TRBV12-3/TRBV12-4
j_call: TRBJ1-1

cdr3_aa: CASSKGGNQPQHF
v_call: TRBV7-6
j_call: TRBJ1-5

cdr3_aa: CASSLYGQGADTQYF
v_call: TRBV5-1
j_call: TRBJ2-3

cdr3_aa: CASSENPFDEQFF
v_call: TRBV2
j_call: TRBJ2-1

cdr3_aa: CAISGAGQGHYGYTF
v_call: TRBV10-3
j_call: TRBJ1-2

cdr3_aa: CASSPPLGGTGAFNEQFF
v_call: TRBV28
j_call: TRBJ2-1

cdr3_aa: CASRVAGPTDTQYF
v_call: TRBV5-1
j_call: TRBJ2-3

cdr3_aa: CSASVPGPSGANVLTF
v_call: TRBV20-1
j_call: TRBJ2-6

cdr3_aa: CASSLPQKISTDTQYF
v_call: TRBV5-4
j_call: TRBJ2-3

cdr3_aa: CASSLAGYGYTF
v_call: TRBV12-3/TRBV12-4
j_call: TRBJ1-2

cdr3_aa: CASSPNRASSYEQYF
v_call: TRBV5-1
j_call: TRBJ2-7

cdr3_aa: CASTGYNEQFF
v_call: TRBV12-3/TRBV12-4
j_call: TRBJ2-1

cdr3_aa: CASSFEETQYF
v_call: TRBV5-1
j_call: TRBJ2-5

cdr3_aa: CASSPSAAGEANYGYTF
v_call: TRBV4-2
j_call: TRBJ1-2

cdr3_aa: CASSRDRGHEQYF
v_call: TRBV5-4
j_call: TRBJ2-7

cdr3_aa: CASSMDIYGYTF
v_call: TRBV19
j_call: TRBJ1-2

cdr3_aa: CASSLERESADTQYF
v_call: TRBV7-2
j_call: TRBJ2-3